This T cell receptor beta chain comes out of a study of blood T cell repertoires in COVID-19. The germline V gene has CDR1 MNHEY and CDR2 SVGEGT. The J segment lost 4 bases and the V segment lost 5 bases, leaving 5 bases of the junction unmatched. The CDR3 is 14 residues long. The cohort comprised adults aged roughly 18 to 100 years residing in under 30 US areas. Exposed enrollees encountered a COVID-19 case at some point within 2 weeks before study entry. Original processing methods: Reference gene primer amplification gave nucleated cell count estimates. Method: immunoSEQ multiplex PCR; TCRdb's copy keeps in-frame clones and lacks some. V and J calls and clone size are copied from that table; D and trimming were computed from the DNA. The data show hundreds of thousands of clones, roughly 80% seen once.

The sequence derives from a man aged 35 to 55 who had been exposed to COVID-19. The chain is built from TRBV6-2 or TRBV6-3 and TRBJ2-7, with 10 bases that match TRBD2. The specimen sequenced was PBMCs or T cells enriched from blood (not recorded which). As DNA, the CDR3 is TGTGCCAGCAGTCCGGGACTAGCGAATTACGAGCAGTACTTC. This encodes CASSPGLANYEQYF.